These 29 T cell receptor beta chains originate from one sample sequenced in a study of response to subunit inactivated influenza vaccine. From the RT-PCR reads, TCRdb called clonotypes with MiXCR, one entry per CDR3 protein. Of some 800,000 distinct CDR3 sequences in the sample, around 20% were seen once. Material: PBMCs from blood, obtained about 5 days after vaccination. These receptors were obtained from a man aged 45-60 years who received an inactivated influenza vaccine.

V usage is TRBV7-9 and J usage is TRBJ2-3; 12 bases align to TRBD2. The CDR3 extends over 16 amino acids. Germline V gene data show CDR1 as SEHNR and CDR2 as FQNEAQ (reference sequence). Germline trimming cut 5 bases from V and 6 bases from J; bases unmatched to any gene: 9. CDR3 loop: CASSELAGGSWDTQYF. The CDR3 DNA sequence: TGTGCCAGCAGCGAACTAGCGGGGGGTTCATGGGATACGCAGTATTTT.

This chain links TRBV5-1 with TRBJ1-4; TRBD1 matches 7 bases. This CDR3 comprises 15 residues. The J segment lost 0 bases and the V segment lost 4 bases, leaving 3 bases of the junction unmatched. Germline values: CDR1 SGHRS, CDR2 YFSETQ. This CDR3 reads CASSQTGATNEKLFF. CDR3 DNA: TGCGCCAGCAGCCAAACAGGGGCAACTAATGAAAAACTGTTTTTT.

J is TRBJ2-1 and V is TRBV6-2 or TRBV6-3; TRBD1 agrees at 7 bases. V shed 2 bases, J shed 9 bases, and the junction held 16 bases outside the gene matches. In germline, CDR1 is MNHEY, CDR2 SVGEGT. The CDR3 consists of 17 residues. CDR3 bases: TGTGCCAGCAGTTACATCGGAAGGGGGCCGACGACCAGTGAGCAGTTCTTC. The encoded protein is CASSYIGRGPTTSEQFF.

This chain uses TRBV5-1 with TRBJ2-7, with 13 bases that match TRBD2. The CDR3 sequence is 15 residues long. From germline, CDR1 is SGHRS and CDR2 YFSETQ. V shed 3 bases, J shed 4 bases, and the junction held 4 bases outside the gene matches. As DNA, the CDR3 is TGCGCCAGCAGCTCGACTAGCGGGGGGCCTTACGAGCAGTACTTC. It specifies CASSSTSGGPYEQYF.

This clonotype was recorded a few times. V and J are TRBV7-8 and TRBJ2-3; D gene ambiguous. Germline assignment: CDR1 SGHVS and CDR2 FQNEAQ. Between the trimmed V and J ends, which lost 0 bases and 6 bases, there was a span of 16 bases. This CDR3 is 16 amino acids long. In nucleotides, the CDR3 is TGTGCCAGCAGCTTAGCGAGGACCCCCGGCGCGGATACGCAGTATTTT. This gives the protein CASSLARTPGADTQYF.

This clonotype occurred a few times. The gene calls are TRBV24-1 and TRBJ2-1; 11 nucleotides align to TRBD2. Germline V gene lookup returns CDR1 KGHDR and CDR2 SFDVKD. The CDR3 is made up of 13 amino acids. Unmatched junction bases numbered 2, after V lost 9 bases and J lost 5 bases. The chain's CDR3 is CATPGLADNEQFF. As DNA, the CDR3 is TGTGCCACCCCGGGACTAGCGGACAATGAGCAGTTCTTC.

This clonotype was counted a few times. The chain combines TRBV5-1 with TRBJ2-7; D possibly corresponds to TRBD2 (6 bases). The V end was cut by 0 bases, the J end by 0 bases, with 13 bases between. Germline V gene lookup returns CDR1 SGHRS and CDR2 YFSETQ. CDR3 length: 16 residues. Here the CDR3 DNA reads TGCGCCAGCAGCTTGGCTACAGGACTATCCTCCTACGAGCAGTACTTC. It yields the protein CASSLATGLSSYEQYF.

The rearrangement joins TRBV5-5 to TRBJ2-1; D perhaps matches TRBD2 (5 bases). This CDR3 is 15 amino acids long. The germline gives CDR1 SGHKS, CDR2 YYEKEE (reference sequence). Trimming took 1 base from V and 2 from J, leaving 10 bases between them. CDR3 sequence (DNA): TGTGCCAGCAGCTTGAGAGGGAATCCCTACAATGAGCAGTTCTTC. This codes for CASSLRGNPYNEQFF.

This clonotype was seen at least ten times. The CDR3 sequence: CSATLGEGAYEQYF. The CDR3 bases are TGCAGTGCTACCCTTGGGGAGGGAGCCTACGAGCAGTACTTC. The chain uses TRBV20-1 and TRBJ2-7; 7 nucleotides align to TRBD2. CDR1 and CDR2 from the germline V gene are DFQATT and SNEGSKA (reference sequence). V gave up 4 bases and J gave up 2 bases; unmatched junction bases: 8. This CDR3 region has 14 residues.

This clonotype was seen at least ten times. The chain carries TRBV29-1 and TRBJ2-7; possibly TRBD1 for D (5 bases). This CDR3 is 11 amino acids long. Germline V gene lookup returns CDR1 SQVTM and CDR2 ANQGSEA. V shed 2 bases and J shed 7 bases, with 9 bases lying between them. This chain's CDR3 is CSVEKGVEQYF. CDR3 in DNA: TGCAGCGTTGAAAAAGGGGTTGAGCAGTACTTC.

The rearrangement joins TRBV5-6 to TRBJ1-1, with D possibly matching TRBD1 (5 bases). Trimming pared 4 bases from V and 0 bases from J, leaving 13 bases between. The CDR3 has 15 amino acids. Per the germline V gene, CDR1 is SGHDT and CDR2 is YYEEEE. CDR3 DNA: TGTGCCAGCAGCCCAATGACAGTTTTGAACACTGAAGCTTTCTTT. As protein: CASSPMTVLNTEAFF. Drawing the rest from reference TRBV5-6 and TRBJ1-1, the complete variable domain is DAGVTQSPTHLIKTRGQQVTLRCSPKSGHDTVSWYQQALGQGPQFIFQYYEEEERQRGNFPDRFSGHQFPNYSSELNVNALLLGDSALYLCASSPMTVLNTEAFFGQGTRLTVV.

In this sample, this clonotype turned up a few times. The rearrangement uses TRBV12-3 or TRBV12-4 and TRBJ1-2, with D uncertain. The V gene lost 5 bases and the J gene lost 1 base, with 14 bases spanning the gap. The CDR3 spans 15 residues. The chain's CDR3 is CASSPQTALNYGYTF. The CDR3, as DNA: TGTGCCAGCAGTCCGCAGACGGCGCTTAACTATGGCTACACCTTC.

This clonotype was recorded a few times. The chain links TRBV5-1 to TRBJ2-1; TRBD2 is a possible D gene (6 bases). CDR1 and CDR2 from the germline V gene are SGHRS and YFSETQ. Trimming took off 0 bases at V and 4 bases at J, with 14 bases between the two ends. This CDR3 is built from 16 residues. CDR3 sequence reads: CASSLESGSRYNEQFF. The CDR3 nucleotides read TGCGCCAGCAGCTTGGAGTCCGGGAGTAGGTACAATGAGCAGTTCTTC.

This chain links TRBV7-2 with TRBJ2-1; 11 bases map to TRBD2. The CDR3 loop spans 16 amino acids. V was pared by 3 bases and J by 4 bases, with 5 bases of the junction left unmatched. Germline CDR1 and CDR2: SGHTA and FQGNSA. CDR3: CASSFSGRALYNEQFF. DNA of the CDR3: TGTGCCAGCAGCTTTAGCGGGAGGGCCCTGTACAATGAGCAGTTCTTC.

V and J are TRBV7-9 and TRBJ2-7, with a weak D call TRBD1 (6 bases). This CDR3 comprises 13 residues. Per the germline V gene, CDR1 is SEHNR and CDR2 is FQNEAQ (reference sequence). Trimming removed 9 bases from V and 5 bases from J, with 17 bases in between. Here the CDR3 reads CASRVGGSHEQYF. CDR3 DNA sequence: TGTGCCAGTAGGGTAGGGGGTAGCCACGAGCAGTACTTC.

Only a few counts were recorded for this clonotype. This chain links TRBV29-1 with TRBJ2-1, with 9 positions matching TRBD2. V trimming: 5 bases; J trimming: 4 bases; junction bases outside the gene matches: 6. Germline V gene lookup returns CDR1 SQVTM and CDR2 ANQGSEA. This CDR3 is 14 amino acids long. The CDR3: CSVRAGGSYNEQFF. CDR3 in DNA: TGCAGCGTTAGAGCGGGGGGATCATACAATGAGCAGTTCTTC.

This clonotype appeared a few times. The chain uses TRBV6-2 or TRBV6-3 and TRBJ1-5, with D uncertain. Germline CDR1 MNHEY, CDR2 SVGEGT. This CDR3 is built from 12 residues. The germline V and J ends were trimmed by 3 bases and 6 bases, with 6 bases remaining between them. Here the CDR3 DNA reads TGTGCCAGCAGTTATTTCGCTCAGCCCCAGCATTTT. Its translation is CASSYFAQPQHF.

This clonotype was counted a few times. The gene calls are TRBV12-3 or TRBV12-4 and TRBJ2-7; possibly TRBD2 for D (6 bases). The CDR3 has 14 amino acids. Trimming pared 5 bases from V and 6 bases from J, leaving 17 bases between. The CDR3 region has the DNA TGTGCCAGCAGTAACAGGAGGGGAGAAGGCGAGCAGTACTTC. Amino acid sequence: CASSNRRGEGEQYF.

This clonotype was recorded a few times. The genes are TRBV20-1 and TRBJ2-4, with 7 bases lining up with TRBD1. Germline loops: CDR1 DFQATT, CDR2 SNEGSKA (reference sequence). The CDR3 totals 15 residues. V trimming: 5 bases; J trimming: 1 base; junction bases outside the gene matches: 8. As DNA, the CDR3 is TGCAGTGCTGCTCAACCGGGACAGGCCAAAAACATTCAGTACTTC. It specifies CSAAQPGQAKNIQYF.

V and J are TRBV3-1 and TRBJ2-1, with 7 bases that match TRBD1. J lost 15 bases, V lost 1 base, and 9 bases had no gene match. The V gene's germline CDR1 is LGHDT and CDR2 YNNKEL (reference sequence). The CDR3 has 13 residues. This CDR3 is CASSQGQGVRWFF. CDR3 DNA: TGTGCCAGCAGCCAAGGCCAGGGGGTTCGGTGGTTCTTC.

This sequence joins TRBV24-1 and TRBJ2-2; D possibly uses TRBD1 or TRBD2 (5 bases each). Germline CDR1 KGHDR, CDR2 SFDVKD. The CDR3 contains 15 residues. With 5 bases removed from V and 1 base from J, the gap between germline ends came to 10 bases. The CDR3 is CATSAGTLNTGELFF. CDR3 DNA: TGTGCCACCAGTGCCGGGACCCTGAACACCGGGGAGCTGTTTTTT.

The sample holds one count of this clonotype. The chain recombines TRBV5-1 with TRBJ2-7; D is perhaps TRBD1 (5 bases). This CDR3 has 15 residues. Trimming shortened V by 0 bases and J by 1 base, and 11 bases separated the two germline ends. Germline assignment: CDR1 SGHRS and CDR2 YFSETQ. DNA of the CDR3: TGCGCCAGCAGCTTGGGGAGACAGTTATCCTACGAGCAGTACTTC. This encodes CASSLGRQLSYEQYF. Using reference TRBV5-1 and TRBJ2-7 for the parts outside the CDR3, the full variable domain is KAGVTQTPRYLIKTRGQQVTLSCSPISGHRSVSWYQQTPGQGLQFLFEYFSETQRNKGNFPGRFSGRQFSNSRSEMNVSTLELGDSALYLCASSLGRQLSYEQYFGPGTRLTVT.

V and J are TRBV7-9 and TRBJ1-1; D remains ambiguous. Germline CDR1 and CDR2: SEHNR and FQNEAQ (reference sequence). The CDR3 runs to 15 residues. The V and J ends lost 5 bases and 0 bases respectively, with 13 bases between them. For the CDR3, the DNA is TGTGCCAGCAGCCTAAGGGAGGCTTTGAACACTGAAGCTTTCTTT. This codes for CASSLREALNTEAFF.

This clonotype was observed a handful of times. The chain joins TRBV12-3 or TRBV12-4 to TRBJ1-3, with TRBD1 matching over 7 bases. The CDR3 covers 15 residues. V shed 2 bases, J shed 4 bases, and the junction held 5 bases outside the gene matches. For the CDR3, the DNA is TGTGCCAGCAGTTTATGGGACAGCCGAGGAAACACCATATATTTT. Translation gives CASSLWDSRGNTIYF.

This clonotype was recorded at least ten times. The chain is built from TRBV12-3 or TRBV12-4 and TRBJ2-7; D is perhaps TRBD2 (6 bases). The length of the CDR3 is 15 residues. V was pared by 5 bases and J by 3 bases, with 17 bases between. The chain's CDR3 is CASSGPAGPIYEQYF. The CDR3 DNA reads as TGTGCCAGCAGTGGACCGGCGGGACCCATCTACGAGCAGTACTTC.

This clonotype was found a few times. The genes are TRBV4-1 and TRBJ1-1; D is unclear. Germline V lookup: CDR1 MGHRA, CDR2 YSYEKL. Trimming pared 3 bases from V and 0 bases from J, leaving 14 bases between. The length of the CDR3 is 16 residues. This CDR3 is CASSHPTRALNTEAFF. DNA for the CDR3: TGCGCCAGCAGCCATCCGACCCGGGCTTTGAACACTGAAGCTTTCTTT.

The chain recombines TRBV10-3 with TRBJ1-6; D call uncertain. This CDR3 is 15 amino acids long. Per the germline V gene, CDR1 is ENHRY and CDR2 is SYGVKD. V was shortened by 8 bases and J by 8 bases, with 19 bases between the two germline ends. CDR3 nucleotide sequence: TGTGCCATCGGTCGCAGGTTAGGCTCCGATTCACCCCTCCACTTT. Its protein product is CAIGRRLGSDSPLHF.

This clonotype was observed a handful of times. This sequence joins TRBV15 and TRBJ2-7; 10 bases are a match to TRBD1. Losses at the gene ends were 6 bases for V and 2 bases for J; bases not matched to a gene: 4. In germline, CDR1 is LNHNV, CDR2 YYDKDF (reference sequence). CDR3 length: 14 residues. CDR3 coding DNA: TGTGCCACCAGGCGGGACAGGGGCCCCTACGAGCAGTACTTC. The encoded protein is CATRRDRGPYEQYF.

This clonotype has a handful of counts. The gene calls are TRBV27 and TRBJ1-5, with D unclear. Trimming removed 5 bases from V and 2 bases from J, with 10 bases in between. CDR1 is MNHEY and CDR2 is SMNVEV in the germline V gene (reference sequence). The CDR3 runs 14 residues. Here the CDR3 reads CASSPRPGNQPQHF. CDR3 nucleotide sequence: TGTGCCAGCAGTCCGAGACCCGGCAATCAGCCCCAGCATTTT.